Described below is a single T cell receptor (beta chain) sequence and its context. The germline V gene has CDR1 LGHDT and CDR2 YNNKEL (reference sequence). The CDR3 is 16 amino acids. V trimming: 1 base; J trimming: 4 bases; junction bases outside the gene matches: 6. The sample comes from a study of blood T cell repertoires in COVID-19. Clones were sequenced by immunoSEQ multiplex PCR, and TCRdb holds only the in-frame ones, with some missing. The repertoire has approximately 350,000 clones, 75% to 90% of them found once; the top ten carry 5% to 5.5%. This sequence joins TRBV3-1 (or the pseudogene TRBV3-2) and TRBJ2-3; TRBD2 matches at 9 bases. The sequenced sample consisted of PBMCs or T cells enriched from blood (not recorded which). The clonotype was recovered from a woman between 50 and 59 years old who had recovered from COVID-19. This CDR3 is CASSQGPGLASDTQYF. The CDR3 nucleotides read TGTGCCAGCAGCCAAGGACCGGGACTAGCATCAGATACGCAGTATTTT.